A single sample gave rise to the 32 T cell receptor beta chains below, sequenced in a study of cytomegalovirus exposure and HLA in healthy donors. 60 Vbeta and 13 Jbeta primers were used in PCR. TCRdb's copy holds only in-frame clones and misses some; the assay was immunoSEQ multiplex PCR. The sample consists of approximately 220,000 clones, around 80% of them appearing once. The sample comprised PBMCs. Receptor source: a man aged 18 to 29 in good health and CMV-seronegative.

In regard to this clone: Other DNA sequences in this sample translate to the same CDR3. The V call is TRBV7-6, the J call TRBJ2-7, with 8 bases matching TRBD1. Trimming at V came to 1 base and at J to 2 bases, leaving 1 base not matched to a gene. The CDR3 totals 14 residues. The germline V gene has CDR1 SGHVS and CDR2 FNYEAQ. The CDR3 loop is CASSLGQGTYEQYF. CDR3 coding DNA: TGTGCCAGCAGCTTAGGACAGGGGACCTACGAGCAGTACTTC.

V usage is TRBV5-1 and J usage is TRBJ2-3, with D possibly TRBD1 on 6 matching bases. The CDR3 sequence is 15 residues long. The V and J ends lost 3 bases and 0 bases respectively, with 11 bases between them. The V gene's germline CDR1 is SGHRS and CDR2 YFSETQ. The DNA of the CDR3 is TGCGCCAGCAGCTCCAGGACAGCTAGCACAGATACGCAGTATTTT. Amino acid sequence: CASSSRTASTDTQYF. The full variable domain, rest sourced from reference TRBV5-1 and TRBJ2-3, is KAGVTQTPRYLIKTRGQQVTLSCSPISGHRSVSWYQQTPGQGLQFLFEYFSETQRNKGNFPGRFSGRQFSNSRSEMNVSTLELGDSALYLCASSSRTASTDTQYFGPGTRLTVL.

The chain couples TRBV5-1 to TRBJ1-4; 7 bases map to TRBD1. This CDR3 spans 15 amino acids. CDR1 and CDR2 from the germline V gene are SGHRS and YFSETQ. The V gene end was trimmed by 7 bases and the J gene end by 3 bases; junction bases not matched to a gene: 9. The DNA of the CDR3 is TGCGCCAGCGGCCTCGAGGGACAGTCTAATGAAAAACTGTTTTTT. Translation gives CASGLEGQSNEKLFF.

The V gene is TRBV4-1, the J gene TRBJ2-5, with 11 bases matching TRBD2. Trimming cost V 5 bases and J 2 bases; bases outside gene matches: 10. The CDR3 is 17 residues long. Germline lookup yields CDR1 MGHRA and CDR2 YSYEKL. This CDR3 is CASSYPGTSGTQETQYF. The CDR3 DNA reads TGCGCCAGCAGCTACCCTGGGACTAGCGGAACTCAAGAGACCCAGTACTTC.

In its sample, this clone was seen a few times. This chain links TRBV19 with TRBJ2-2; 10 bases agree with TRBD2. The CDR3 is 15 residues long. The germline V gene has CDR1 LNHDA and CDR2 SQIVND (reference sequence). V lost 5 bases, J lost 8 bases, and 8 bases stayed unmatched. The CDR3 DNA reads TGTGCCAGTAGTCAAATAACTAGCGGGACGGGGGAGCTGTTTTTT. Its protein product is CASSQITSGTGELFF. Based on the CDR3 plus reference TRBV19 and TRBJ2-2, the full variable domain is DGGITQSPKYLFRKEGQNVTLSCEQNLNHDAMYWYRQDPGQGLRLIYYSQIVNDFQKGDIAEGYSVSREKKESFPLTVTSAQKNPTAFYLCASSQITSGTGELFFGEGSRLTVL.

As regards this clone: A read error may account for a junction end that differs from germline. The chain links TRBV18 to TRBJ2-1, with 7 nucleotides matching TRBD1. This CDR3 spans 13 amino acids. Germline CDR1 is KGHSH and CDR2 is LQKENI. CDR3 coding DNA: TGTGCCAGCTCACCAAATTATCCAGCGGACAGGCTCTTC. Its protein is CASSPNYPADRLF. Combining the CDR3 with reference TRBV18 and TRBJ2-1 gives the whole variable domain NAGVMQNPRHLVRRRGQEARLRCSPMKGHSHVYWYRQLPEEGLKFMVYLQKENIIDESGMPKERFSAEFPKEGPSILRIQQVVRGDSAAYFCASSPNYPADRLFGPGTRLTVL.

The gene calls are TRBV27 and TRBJ2-1, with D maybe TRBD1 (6 bases). This CDR3 comprises 14 residues. Germline V gene lookup returns CDR1 MNHEY and CDR2 SMNVEV (reference sequence). The V gene lost 6 bases and the J gene lost 4 bases, with 13 bases spanning the gap. The chain's CDR3 is CASSAGTGYNEQFF. In nucleotides, the CDR3 is TGTGCCAGCAGCGCCGGAACAGGGTACAATGAGCAGTTCTTC.

The rearrangement links TRBV27 to TRBJ1-2; possibly TRBD1 for D (6 bases). This CDR3 contains 14 residues. The germline CDR1 and CDR2 sequences are MNHEY and SMNVEV (reference sequence). V lost 2 bases to trimming and J lost 0 bases, with 7 bases between them. As DNA, the CDR3 is TGTGCCAGCAGTTTAGGGGGCGCTAACTATGGCTACACCTTC. Translated: CASSLGGANYGYTF.

This clone has just a few counts. This chain connects TRBV4-1 to TRBJ1-1; 7 bases align to TRBD1. With 6 bases clipped from V and 7 bases from J, the junction kept 5 bases outside the gene matches. CDR3 length equals 12 residues. Germline values: CDR1 MGHRA, CDR2 YSYEKL. CDR3 region: CASRDRFIEAFF. The CDR3 region has the DNA TGCGCCAGCAGGGACAGGTTTATTGAAGCTTTCTTT.

J is TRBJ2-2 and V is TRBV9; 10 positions match TRBD2. Unmatched junction bases numbered 12, after V lost 0 bases and J lost 7 bases. This CDR3 spans 18 amino acids. The germline gives CDR1 SGDLS, CDR2 YYNGEE. The CDR3 nucleotides read TGTGCCAGCAGCGTAGCACTAGCGGGAATTATTGGTGGCGGGGAGCTGTTTTTT. Translated: CASSVALAGIIGGGELFF.

The V gene is TRBV5-4, the J gene TRBJ2-2; a weak D match, TRBD2 (6 bases). Trimming stripped 2 bases from V and 6 bases from J, with 14 bases between. CDR3 size: 15 residues. Germline CDR1 and CDR2: SGHNT and YYREEE (reference sequence). In DNA form, the CDR3 reads TGTGCCAGCAGCTTTCACGGGAGTGGGGCCGGGGAGCTGTTTTTT. Protein: CASSFHGSGAGELFF.

This clone has only a few counts. This chain links TRBV2 with TRBJ1-1, with 7 positions matching TRBD1. Losses at the gene ends were 6 bases for V and 1 base for J; bases not matched to a gene: 5. The CDR3 length is 14 residues. CDR1 is SNHLY, CDR2 FYNNEI, per germline. The CDR3 loop reads CASRETGTNTEAFF. Written as DNA, the CDR3 is TGTGCCAGCAGGGAGACAGGGACGAACACTGAAGCTTTCTTT.

The chain recombines TRBV5-6 with TRBJ1-2, with 7 bases identical to TRBD1. V was clipped by 4 bases and J by 4 bases; unmatched bases: 7. This CDR3 is built from 14 residues. Germline V CDR1 and CDR2: SGHDT, YYEEEE. DNA of the CDR3: TGTGCCAGCAGCCCAAGGACAGGTATCTATGGCTACACCTTC. It encodes CASSPRTGIYGYTF.

The chain recombines TRBV27 with TRBJ2-7, with 8 nucleotides matching TRBD2. This CDR3 is built from 14 residues. Germline V CDR1 and CDR2: MNHEY, SMNVEV (reference sequence). V was pared by 2 bases and J by 6 bases, with 6 bases of the junction left unmatched. CDR3 residues: CASSLSREGREQYF. CDR3 DNA: TGTGCCAGCAGTTTAAGTCGGGAGGGCCGCGAGCAGTACTTC.

The chain recombines TRBV28 with TRBJ1-2; a possible D gene is TRBD1 (5 bases). The CDR3 spans 14 residues. Trimming removed 1 base from V and 1 base from J, with 7 bases in between. Germline V CDR1 and CDR2: MDHEN, SYDVKM. As DNA, the CDR3 is TGTGCCAGCAGTTTATCCGGGGGTAACTATGGCTACACCTTC. Its translation is CASSLSGGNYGYTF.

Concerning this clone: The junction and the germline gene differ at one end; a read error may be behind it. Other nucleotide sequences in the sample specify the same CDR3. Here the CDR3 DNA reads TGCGCCAGCAGCCAAGATAGGGGGTCGAACACTGAGGCTTTCTTT. Its protein product is CASSQDRGSNTEAFF. The chain recombines TRBV4-1 with TRBJ1-1, with D perhaps TRBD1 (6 bases). The germline CDR1 and CDR2 sequences are MGHRA and YSYEKL. This CDR3 has 15 amino acids.

V is TRBV2 and J is TRBJ2-6; 7 nucleotides align to TRBD2. Germline trimming cut 6 bases from V and 4 bases from J; bases unmatched to any gene: 15. Germline assignment: CDR1 SNHLY and CDR2 FYNNEI. The CDR3 covers 18 residues. Here the CDR3 DNA reads TGTGCCAGCAGGTCAGCGGGGCGCGATGATAAAGGGGCCAACGTCCTGACTTTC. Amino acids: CASRSAGRDDKGANVLTF.

V is TRBV6-5 and J is TRBJ2-2, with TRBD1 identical over 9 bases. Trimming cost V 4 bases and J 6 bases; bases outside gene matches: 6. This CDR3 region has 15 residues. Germline CDR1 reads MNHEY; CDR2 reads SVGAGI. This CDR3 is CASSSWTGEAGELFF. DNA for the CDR3: TGTGCCAGCAGTTCCTGGACAGGGGAGGCCGGGGAGCTGTTTTTT.

The rearrangement joins TRBV4-1 to TRBJ2-3; D gene unclear. With 4 bases removed from V and 1 base from J, the gap between germline ends came to 6 bases. Germline V gene lookup returns CDR1 MGHRA and CDR2 YSYEKL. This CDR3 spans 13 amino acids. The CDR3 nucleotides read TGCGCCAGCAGCCCTCCGGGCACAGATACGCAGTATTTT. This sequence encodes CASSPPGTDTQYF.

The gene calls are TRBV18 and TRBJ2-7, with 8 positions matching TRBD1. V was clipped by 2 bases and J by 3 bases; unmatched bases: 3. CDR1 is KGHSH and CDR2 is LQKENI in the germline V gene. CDR3 length: 14 residues. The CDR3 region is CASSPNRGDYEQYF. Written as DNA, the CDR3 is TGTGCCAGCTCACCAAACAGGGGGGACTACGAGCAGTACTTC.

The chain employs TRBV2 and TRBJ2-5, with 8 bases that match TRBD1. The germline gives CDR1 SNHLY, CDR2 FYNNEI. The CDR3 sequence is 14 residues long. V dropped 4 bases and J dropped 6; count of bases not matched to a gene: 7. The CDR3 loop is CASSVGQGLKTQYF. The CDR3 DNA follows: TGTGCCAGCAGTGTAGGACAGGGCTTGAAGACCCAGTACTTC. Complete variable domain (other parts from reference TRBV2 and TRBJ2-5): EPEVTQTPSHQVTQMGQEVILRCVPISNHLYFYWYRQILGQKVEFLVSFYNNEISEKSEIFDDQFSVERPDGSNFTLKIRSTKLEDSAMYFCASSVGQGLKTQYFGPGTRLLVL.

V usage is TRBV5-1 and J usage is TRBJ1-2; D gene ambiguous. V lost 1 base and J 5 bases, leaving 18 bases between the germline ends. The length of the CDR3 is 16 residues. CDR1 is SGHRS, CDR2 YFSETQ, per germline. The CDR3 DNA is TGCGCCAGCAGCTTGAATCTGGGCAGATTTTCGTATGGCTACACCTTC. As protein: CASSLNLGRFSYGYTF. The full variable domain, in which reference TRBV5-1 and TRBJ1-2 provide the parts outside the CDR3, is KAGVTQTPRYLIKTRGQQVTLSCSPISGHRSVSWYQQTPGQGLQFLFEYFSETQRNKGNFPGRFSGRQFSNSRSEMNVSTLELGDSALYLCASSLNLGRFSYGYTFGSGTRLTVV.

The J gene is TRBJ1-1, the V gene TRBV5-6; D unclear. CDR3 length: 16 residues. Germline V gives CDR1 SGHDT, CDR2 YYEEEE. Trimming took 4 bases from V and 3 from J, leaving 19 bases between them. CDR3 amino acids: CASSPEGLGIHTEAFF. CDR3 nucleotides: TGTGCCAGCAGCCCGGAGGGTCTCGGGATTCACACTGAAGCTTTCTTT. Supplemented by reference TRBV5-6 and TRBJ1-1, the full variable domain reads DAGVTQSPTHLIKTRGQQVTLRCSPKSGHDTVSWYQQALGQGPQFIFQYYEEEERQRGNFPDRFSGHQFPNYSSELNVNALLLGDSALYLCASSPEGLGIHTEAFFGQGTRLTVV.

In its sample, this clone was seen a few times. The chain carries TRBV27 and TRBJ2-2; TRBD1 matches at 8 bases. This CDR3 has 16 residues. The V and J ends lost 2 bases and 6 bases, in that order; junction bases with no gene match: 8. CDR1 is MNHEY and CDR2 is SMNVEV in the germline V gene (reference sequence). CDR3 DNA: TGTGCCAGCAGTTTAGTGGCAGGGGGCGCGTCCGGGGAGCTGTTTTTT. Amino acid sequence: CASSLVAGGASGELFF.

V and J are TRBV7-9 and TRBJ2-1; 15 bases are shared with TRBD2. CDR3 length: 15 residues. Germline values: CDR1 SEHNR, CDR2 FQNEAQ (reference sequence). The V segment lost 5 bases and the J segment 7 bases; nucleotides outside the gene matches: 3. DNA for the CDR3: TGTGCCAGCAGCCGGACTAGCGGGAGGGGGAATGAGCAGTTCTTC. It yields the protein CASSRTSGRGNEQFF.

CDR3 region: CASRNREGWNTEAFF. As DNA, the CDR3 is TGTGCCAGCAGAAACAGGGAAGGATGGAACACTGAAGCTTTCTTT. The chain joins TRBV6-6 to TRBJ1-1, with TRBD1 as a possible D gene (6 bases). Trimming stripped 6 bases from V and 1 base from J, with 15 bases between. The CDR3 loop spans 15 amino acids. Germline V gene lookup returns CDR1 MNHNY and CDR2 SVGAGI (reference sequence).

The rearrangement uses TRBV19 and TRBJ1-5; maybe TRBD1 (5 bases). V was shortened by 6 bases and J by 2 bases, with 8 bases between the two germline ends. CDR1 LNHDA and CDR2 SQIVND come from the germline V gene (reference sequence). This CDR3 region has 13 residues. The CDR3 DNA follows: TGTGCCAGTAGGGGGGGAGGCAATCAGCCCCAGCATTTT. Translation gives CASRGGGNQPQHF.

The rearrangement joins TRBV11-2 to TRBJ1-4; 7 bases align to TRBD1. CDR1 SGHAT and CDR2 FQNNGV come from the germline V gene. V shed 0 bases, J shed 6 bases, and the junction held 4 bases outside the gene matches. The CDR3 has 15 amino acids. This CDR3 reads CASSLDRTGHEKLFF. CDR3 coding DNA: TGTGCCAGCAGCTTAGATCGGACAGGTCATGAAAAACTGTTTTTT.

The genes are TRBV11-3 and TRBJ2-1; the match to TRBD2 covers 7 bases. Germline trimming cut 1 base from V and 0 bases from J; bases unmatched to any gene: 9. CDR3 size: 18 residues. Germline CDR1 is SGHNT and CDR2 is YENEEA. The CDR3 protein is CASSLVRVGGSSYNEQFF. As DNA, the CDR3 is TGTGCCAGCAGCTTAGTGAGGGTGGGGGGGAGCTCCTACAATGAGCAGTTCTTC.

The chain joins TRBV5-3 to TRBJ2-1, with TRBD2 matching over 10 bases. TRBV5-3 is an open reading frame whose function is uncertain. CDR3 length equals 14 residues. With V trimmed by 4 bases and J by 8 bases, 6 bases remained unmatched. In nucleotides, the CDR3 is TGTGCCAGAAGCGGGCTAGCGGGAGTTTATGAGCAGTTCTTC. This gives the protein CARSGLAGVYEQFF.

This chain uses TRBV4-1 with TRBJ2-2; TRBD2 is a possible D gene (6 bases). Germline V gene data show CDR1 as MGHRA and CDR2 as YSYEKL. This CDR3 spans 16 amino acids. V was trimmed by 4 bases and J by 3 bases, leaving 15 bases between them. This CDR3 reads CASSPLLAGYTGELFF. CDR3 DNA sequence: TGCGCCAGCAGCCCCCTCCTGGCGGGGTACACCGGGGAGCTGTTTTTT.

V gene TRBV6-1 combines with J gene TRBJ2-7; TRBD1 might be the D (5 bases). CDR3 length: 15 residues. CDR1 and CDR2 (germline): MNHNS, SASEGT. V was shortened by 1 base and J by 0 bases, with 10 bases between the two germline ends. The chain's CDR3 is CASSEGQISSYEQYF. CDR3 in DNA: TGTGCCAGCAGTGAAGGACAGATAAGCTCCTACGAGCAGTACTTC.